This record covers a single TCR beta chain. What this receptor recognizes is not known. Nothing much larger sits one base from this clone, and base qualities are not available. This record belongs to a study of technical replicates of blood from a handful of donors (dated by TCRdb to 2017 to 2019). V ends up 6 bases short and J 4 bases short, with an unmatched junction base count of 6. The cysteine opens and the phenylalanine closes a CDR3 of 15 amino acids. Here the CDR3 DNA is all that survives: 45 bases in frame from base 1. CDR1 and CDR2 were assigned from the germline V gene as MNHNS and SASEGT. Library preparation used the immunoSEQ multiplex PCR assay. This immuneACCESS table, as held by TCRdb, lists in-frame sequences with V and J called but not all clones. Of the missing ones, under half trace to an unresolved V gene in checked studies; the others have no known cause. In all, the sample holds roughly 79,000 clones, and 70% to 90% of those were seen once. The ten biggest clones cover around 3.9% of the sample.

The rearrangement combines TRBV6-1 with TRBJ2-5; TRBD1 matches 12 bases in the middle. The material sequenced was PBMCs. This TCR was recovered from a human donor in good health. Some clones in this sample may be carry-over from other donors' samples. The nucleotide sequence is TGTGCCAGCAGATCGGGACAGGGGGCGGGAGAGACCCAGTACTTC. Its translation reads: CASRSGQGAGETQYF.